The clone carrying this TCR beta chain has at least ten counts. Looked up from germline, CDR1 is SGHTA and CDR2 is FQGNSA. There are 15 residues in the CDR3. V was clipped by 5 bases and J by 3 bases; unmatched bases: 7. TCRbeta library preparation incorporated unique molecular identifiers. TCRdb processed the PCR reads anew with MiXCR; each CDR3 protein has one entry. Of some 76,000 distinct CDR3 sequences listed, approximately 10% were seen once; the top ten hold 13%. This entry belongs to a study of T-cell reconstitution after alpha-beta-depleted transplantation in children. The source of this sequence is a boy younger than 18 with acute myeloid leukemia, due to receive a stem cell transplant. This chain connects TRBV7-2 to TRBJ2-7; 10 bases agree with TRBD2. Sequencing used PBMCs, obtained before TCRalphabeta/CD19-depleted stem cell transplant. In DNA, the CDR3 is TGTGCCAGCAGCGACTCTAGCGGGAGCTACTACGAGCAGTACTTC. This codes for CASSDSSGSYYEQYF.